This TCR beta chain was found in a study of cytomegalovirus exposure and HLA in healthy donors. This CDR3 contains 16 residues. V dropped 7 bases and J dropped 3 bases, with 21 bases sitting between them. Germline V gives CDR1 MGHRA, CDR2 YSYEKL. 13 Jbeta primers and 60 Vbeta primers were used for the PCR. Some clones are missing from TCRdb's copy, which holds only in-frame ones; the method was immunoSEQ multiplex PCR. The sample yields 150,000 to 200,000 clones, more than 85% seen once. V and J are TRBV4-1 and TRBJ1-1; no clear D. The sequenced sample was PBMCs. This clonotype was sampled from a girl less than two years old in good health and CMV-seronegative. CDR3 DNA sequence: TGCGCCAGCACAGACTATAAGGCAGCCTCATACACTGAAGCTTTCTTT. Its protein is CASTDYKAASYTEAFF.